Listed here is a single T cell receptor beta chain. The sample belongs to a study of blood T cell repertoires in COVID-19. About the study: Sources were T cells, B-cell-depleted T cells, or PBMCs; the material itself was cDNA or gDNA.

Sequencing used immunoSEQ multiplex PCR; TCRdb keeps in-frame clones, though not all of them. Found here are tens of thousands of clones, under 90% of them singletons; the top ten hold 12%. V dropped 4 bases and J dropped 8; count of bases not matched to a gene: 13. This CDR3 comprises 17 residues. Germline V CDR1 and CDR2: MNHNS, SASEGT. This sequence was found in a man aged 70 or older with acute or convalescent COVID-19. The chain links TRBV6-1 to TRBJ2-1; 11 positions match TRBD2. The sequenced sample consisted of peripheral blood. As DNA, the CDR3 is TGTGCCAGCAGTGCGCTCCGACTAGCGGGACTAGGTGATGAGCAGTTCTTC. It specifies CASSALRLAGLGDEQFF.